Below, 30 T cell receptor beta chains from the same sample are listed, as sequenced in a study of T cell responses to AZD1222 COVID-19 vaccine. Sequencing was performed with immunoSEQ multiplex PCR; in TCRdb, only in-frame clones are kept and a portion is missing. The sample yields 90,000 to 110,000 clones, roughly 87% seen once. The sequencing here drew on peripheral blood, taken on day 0 of AZD1222 vaccination. The receptor source for this set is an adult in good health.

This chain uses TRBV3-1 (or the pseudogene TRBV3-2) with TRBJ2-1, with 9 nucleotides matching TRBD1. V shed 0 bases, J shed 4 bases, and the junction held 19 bases outside the gene matches. Germline CDR1 reads LGHDT; CDR2 reads YNNKEL (reference sequence). This CDR3 has 21 residues. In DNA form, the CDR3 reads TGTGCCAGCAGCCAAGAGGGTTGGGGACAGGGTATTTCGGAGCATTACAATGAGCAGTTCTTC. Residues: CASSQEGWGQGISEHYNEQFF.

This chain joins TRBV5-4 and TRBJ1-4; TRBD1 matches at 8 bases. Trimming cost V 0 bases and J 7 bases; bases outside gene matches: 8. The CDR3 extends over 16 amino acids. Germline CDR1 reads SGHNT; CDR2 reads YYREEE (reference sequence). CDR3 sequence: CASSLAEGTGGEKLFF. The CDR3 nucleotides are TGTGCCAGCAGCTTGGCCGAGGGGACAGGAGGTGAAAAACTGTTTTTT.

This sequence joins TRBV28 and TRBJ1-5; 9 bases map to TRBD1. This CDR3 spans 15 amino acids. Germline trimming cut 7 bases from V and 6 bases from J; bases unmatched to any gene: 10. Germline values: CDR1 MDHEN, CDR2 SYDVKM. The CDR3 DNA sequence: TGTGCCAGCATCAGGGACAGGGATTTGGGTCAGCCCCAGCATTTT. It yields the protein CASIRDRDLGQPQHF.

The rearrangement uses TRBV30 and TRBJ1-2, with unresolved D. From germline, CDR1 is GTSNPN and CDR2 SVGIG (reference sequence). The CDR3 consists of 10 residues. V lost 5 bases, J lost 5 bases, and 6 bases lay in between. CDR3: CAWGEYGYTF. Here the CDR3 DNA reads TGTGCCTGGGGGGAATATGGCTACACCTTC.

This clone was counted a single time. V usage is TRBV28 and J usage is TRBJ1-2; a possible D gene is TRBD1 (5 bases). CDR1 MDHEN and CDR2 SYDVKM come from the germline V gene. The V and J ends lost 5 bases and 5 bases respectively, with 12 bases between them. This CDR3 is built from 13 residues. CDR3 sequence (DNA): TGTGCCAGCAGTGCGCCAGGGTGGTATGGCTACACCTTC. Its protein product is CASSAPGWYGYTF.

The chain links TRBV4-3 to TRBJ2-7, with D possibly called TRBD1 or TRBD2 (5 bases each). The CDR3 totals 16 residues. The V end lost 0 bases, the J end lost 0 bases, and 12 bases lay between the germline ends. CDR1 is LGHNA, CDR2 YSLEER, per germline. CDR3 protein: CASSQDFRGSSYEQYF. CDR3 sequence (DNA): TGCGCCAGCAGCCAAGATTTTCGGGGCAGCTCCTACGAGCAGTACTTC.

The genes are TRBV19 and TRBJ2-7; possible D gene TRBD1, 6 bases. Germline lookup yields CDR1 LNHDA and CDR2 SQIVND (reference sequence). The V gene lost 10 bases and the J gene lost 4 bases, with 20 bases spanning the gap. The CDR3 covers 14 residues. The CDR3 bases are TGTGCCACCTCAGGGGACGGCCTGGAATACGAGCAGTACTTC. Translated: CATSGDGLEYEQYF.

The chain employs TRBV20-1 and TRBJ2-7; 10 bases map to TRBD2. The CDR3 runs to 18 residues. Germline V gene sequence: CDR1 DFQATT, CDR2 SNEGSKA (reference sequence). V was pared by 3 bases and J by 0 bases, with 14 bases of the junction left unmatched. The CDR3: CSASIPGPLAGSSYEQYF. The CDR3 DNA is TGCAGTGCTAGTATTCCGGGGCCACTAGCGGGAAGCTCCTACGAGCAGTACTTC.

The chain is built from TRBV27 and TRBJ2-1; D not resolved. The CDR3 runs 15 residues. The germline V and J ends were trimmed by 5 bases and 0 bases, with 11 bases remaining between them. Germline V gene data show CDR1 as MNHEY and CDR2 as SMNVEV (reference sequence). CDR3 protein: CASSPPASSYNEQFF. CDR3 sequence (DNA): TGTGCCAGCAGTCCCCCAGCTAGCTCCTACAATGAGCAGTTCTTC.

This clone came up once. The chain is built from TRBV19 and TRBJ1-2, with D perhaps TRBD1 (6 bases). Trimming removed 3 bases from V and 2 bases from J, with 10 bases in between. CDR3 size: 14 residues. Germline V gene lookup returns CDR1 LNHDA and CDR2 SQIVND (reference sequence). The CDR3 here is CASSMGRGNYGYTF. In DNA form, the CDR3 reads TGTGCCAGTAGTATGGGCAGGGGCAACTATGGCTACACCTTC.

This chain links TRBV12-3 or TRBV12-4 with TRBJ1-6; D is uncertain. The CDR3 has 13 amino acids. Trimming took off 5 bases at V and 11 bases at J, with 13 bases between the two ends. CDR3 nucleotides: TGTGCCAGCAGTCATGAGGGCACAGCACCCCTCCACTTT. Its translation: CASSHEGTAPLHF.

The chain uses TRBV19 and TRBJ2-7; D uncertain. V lost 0 bases and J 0 bases, leaving 6 bases between the germline ends. The CDR3 has 14 residues. CDR1 LNHDA and CDR2 SQIVND come from the germline V gene (reference sequence). The DNA of the CDR3 is TGTGCCAGTAGTATAGATGACCCCTCCTACGAGCAGTACTTC. Translated, it gives CASSIDDPSYEQYF.

This rearrangement joins TRBV11-2 to TRBJ2-5; 11 bases map to TRBD2. After removal of 6 bases from V and 4 bases from J, the junction contained 10 bases not matched to a gene. The CDR3 contains 16 residues. CDR1 is SGHAT and CDR2 is FQNNGV in the germline V gene. CDR3 DNA sequence: TGTGCCAGCAGATTCCGTAGCGGGGGGGCCGGAGAGACCCAGTACTTC. This sequence encodes CASRFRSGGAGETQYF.

The chain couples TRBV4-2 to TRBJ2-7; unclear D gene. The V gene's germline CDR1 is LGHNA and CDR2 YNFKEQ. Between the trimmed V and J ends, which lost 1 base and 0 bases, there was a span of 13 bases. This CDR3 has 16 amino acids. The CDR3: CASSQAGDPSSYEQYF. The CDR3 DNA is TGTGCCAGCAGCCAAGCGGGTGACCCTAGCTCCTACGAGCAGTACTTC.

The DNA for the CDR3 is TGTGCCAGTAGGGACGGAGCGGGGTACGATACGCAGTATTTT. Amino acids: CASRDGAGYDTQYF. The chain uses TRBV7-2 and TRBJ2-3; 7 nucleotides match TRBD2. Germline loops: CDR1 SGHTA, CDR2 FQGNSA. The CDR3 length is 14 residues. The J segment lost 6 bases and the V segment lost 9 bases, leaving 12 bases of the junction unmatched.

This clone was detected once. The rearrangement links TRBV28 to TRBJ2-7, with D tentatively TRBD1 or TRBD2 (6 bases each). CDR3 length: 13 residues. V shed 3 bases and J shed 7 bases, with 13 bases lying between them. Germline lookup yields CDR1 MDHEN and CDR2 SYDVKM. In nucleotides, the CDR3 is TGTGCCAGCAGTTTGCCTGGAGGGGGGGAGCAGTACTTC. Its translation: CASSLPGGGEQYF.

This rearrangement joins TRBV18 to TRBJ1-1; D is unresolved. This CDR3 region has 13 residues. Looked up from germline, CDR1 is KGHSH and CDR2 is LQKENI. The ends were cut back, 2 bases at V and 4 bases at J, with 8 bases in the middle. The CDR3 loop reads CASSPLGSTEAFF. CDR3 DNA: TGTGCCAGCTCACCATTGGGGAGCACTGAAGCTTTCTTT.

The genes are TRBV28 and TRBJ2-1; D is possibly TRBD2 (5 bases). V gave up 2 bases and J gave up 2 bases, with 10 bases separating them. The germline gives CDR1 MDHEN, CDR2 SYDVKM. This CDR3 contains 15 residues. The CDR3 here is CASSLERFTYNEQFF. CDR3 nucleotides: TGTGCCAGCAGTTTAGAGCGGTTTACCTACAATGAGCAGTTCTTC.

V usage is TRBV24-1 and J usage is TRBJ2-1, with a weak D call TRBD2 (5 bases). The CDR3 is made up of 15 amino acids. The germline V gene has CDR1 KGHDR and CDR2 SFDVKD. V lost 4 bases, J lost 6 bases, and 15 bases lay in between. CDR3 in amino acids: CATSDLAGPSNEQFF. The CDR3 DNA is TGTGCCACCAGTGACCTCGCGGGTCCGTCCAATGAGCAGTTCTTC.

V gene TRBV4-1 combines with J gene TRBJ1-2, with D perhaps matching TRBD1 (5 bases). CDR3 length equals 15 residues. CDR1 and CDR2 from the germline V gene are MGHRA and YSYEKL. Deletions cut 4 bases from V and 2 bases from J, with 14 bases between. DNA for the CDR3: TGCGCCAGCAGCCGCCCCTCCGCAGGGAACTATGGCTACACCTTC. It is translated as CASSRPSAGNYGYTF.

CDR3 in amino acids: CASSDQGVRGTDTQYF. The CDR3 DNA is TGTGCCAGCAGTGACCAGGGGGTGCGGGGCACAGATACGCAGTATTTT. V is TRBV6-1 and J is TRBJ2-3; 7 bases align to TRBD1. V lost 3 bases and J lost 1; bases outside the gene matches: 7. Germline V lookup: CDR1 MNHNS, CDR2 SASEGT. This CDR3 is 16 amino acids long.

The J gene is TRBJ1-2, the V gene TRBV7-2; D might be TRBD1 (5 bases). Germline V lookup: CDR1 SGHTA, CDR2 FQGNSA. The CDR3 runs to 16 residues. V lost 3 bases, J lost 1 base, and 15 bases lay in between. In DNA form, the CDR3 reads TGTGCCAGCAGCTTTTTTCCGGCCGGGGGTAACTATGGCTACACCTTC. Translating gives CASSFFPAGGNYGYTF.

The gene calls are TRBV28 and TRBJ2-5; TRBD2 agrees at 7 bases. Trimming cost V 3 bases and J 7 bases; bases outside gene matches: 2. Germline lookup yields CDR1 MDHEN and CDR2 SYDVKM. This CDR3 is built from 12 residues. CDR3 bases: TGTGCCAGCAGTTTGGGGAGGGGGACCCAGTACTTC. Translation: CASSLGRGTQYF.

The V and J genes are TRBV10-3 and TRBJ2-1; 7 positions match TRBD2. The CDR3 runs 16 residues. V lost 4 bases and J lost 5; bases outside the gene matches: 11. Germline V gene data show CDR1 as ENHRY and CDR2 as SYGVKD. The CDR3 protein is CAISGGGIPGNNEQFF. CDR3 bases: TGTGCCATCAGTGGGGGGGGGATCCCGGGCAACAATGAGCAGTTCTTC.

The J gene is TRBJ2-1, the V gene TRBV4-1, with TRBD1 identical over 7 bases. Per the germline V gene, CDR1 is MGHRA and CDR2 is YSYEKL. Trimming at V came to 3 bases and at J to 6 bases, leaving 5 bases not matched to a gene. The CDR3 sequence is 14 residues long. CDR3 residues: CASSHPDRSNEQFF. CDR3 coding DNA: TGCGCCAGCAGCCACCCGGACAGGTCCAATGAGCAGTTCTTC.

V and J are TRBV2 and TRBJ1-4; D unresolved. The V end lost 2 bases, the J end lost 8 bases, and 6 bases lay between the germline ends. Germline V gene sequence: CDR1 SNHLY, CDR2 FYNNEI. This CDR3 spans 12 amino acids. The CDR3 region has the DNA TGTGCCAGCAGTGAACAGCGGGAAAAACTGTTTTTT. It specifies CASSEQREKLFF. The variable domain in full, completed from reference TRBV2 and TRBJ1-4, reads EPEVTQTPSHQVTQMGQEVILRCVPISNHLYFYWYRQILGQKVEFLVSFYNNEISEKSEIFDDQFSVERPDGSNFTLKIRSTKLEDSAMYFCASSEQREKLFFGSGTQLSVL.

This clone was found a few times. The V gene is TRBV9, the J gene TRBJ2-5, with no clear D. This CDR3 is 13 amino acids long. CDR1 is SGDLS and CDR2 is YYNGEE in the germline V gene. V dropped 2 bases and J dropped 1 base, with 6 bases sitting between them. CDR3 sequence (DNA): TGTGCCAGCAGCGTCTCCCCCCAAGAGACCCAGTACTTC. Protein sequence: CASSVSPQETQYF.

The rearrangement joins TRBV28 to TRBJ1-6; D unclear. Deletions cut 7 bases from V and 5 bases from J, with 18 bases between. Germline V CDR1 and CDR2: MDHEN, SYDVKM. The CDR3 contains 16 residues. The CDR3 loop is CASTDILGSHNSPLHF. The CDR3 region has the DNA TGTGCCAGCACCGATATTCTTGGCAGTCATAATTCACCCCTCCACTTT.

The J gene is TRBJ1-1, the V gene TRBV10-2; 7 bases map to TRBD1. The J segment lost 10 bases and the V segment lost 8 bases, leaving 16 bases of the junction unmatched. Germline V gene sequence: CDR1 WSHSY, CDR2 SAAADI. The CDR3 spans 14 residues. The CDR3 bases are TGCGCCAGCCTAGGGAGACAGGGTCGAATTCGAGCTTTCTTT. As protein: CASLGRQGRIRAFF.

The genes are TRBV2 and TRBJ1-1; D is undetermined. The CDR3 has 13 amino acids. The germline V and J ends were trimmed by 7 bases and 3 bases, with 12 bases remaining between them. Germline V gene lookup returns CDR1 SNHLY and CDR2 FYNNEI. The CDR3 is CASISDIDTEAFF. The CDR3 coding sequence is TGTGCCAGCATAAGTGACATTGACACTGAAGCTTTCTTT.